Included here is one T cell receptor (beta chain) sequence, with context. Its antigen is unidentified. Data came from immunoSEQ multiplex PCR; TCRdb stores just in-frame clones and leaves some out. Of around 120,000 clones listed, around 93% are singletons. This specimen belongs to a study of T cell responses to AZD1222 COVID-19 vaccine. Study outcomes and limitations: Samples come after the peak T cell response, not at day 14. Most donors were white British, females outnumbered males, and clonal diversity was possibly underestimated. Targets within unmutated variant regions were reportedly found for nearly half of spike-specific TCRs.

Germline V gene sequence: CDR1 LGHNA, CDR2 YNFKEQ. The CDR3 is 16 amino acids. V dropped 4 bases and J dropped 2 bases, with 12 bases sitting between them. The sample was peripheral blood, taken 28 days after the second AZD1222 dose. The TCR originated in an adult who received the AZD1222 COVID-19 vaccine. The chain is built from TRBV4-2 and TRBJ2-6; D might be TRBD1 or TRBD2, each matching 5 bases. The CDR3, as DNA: TGTGCCAGCAGCCCGGAGGCAGGGACTGGGGCCAACGTCCTGACTTTC. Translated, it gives CASSPEAGTGANVLTF.